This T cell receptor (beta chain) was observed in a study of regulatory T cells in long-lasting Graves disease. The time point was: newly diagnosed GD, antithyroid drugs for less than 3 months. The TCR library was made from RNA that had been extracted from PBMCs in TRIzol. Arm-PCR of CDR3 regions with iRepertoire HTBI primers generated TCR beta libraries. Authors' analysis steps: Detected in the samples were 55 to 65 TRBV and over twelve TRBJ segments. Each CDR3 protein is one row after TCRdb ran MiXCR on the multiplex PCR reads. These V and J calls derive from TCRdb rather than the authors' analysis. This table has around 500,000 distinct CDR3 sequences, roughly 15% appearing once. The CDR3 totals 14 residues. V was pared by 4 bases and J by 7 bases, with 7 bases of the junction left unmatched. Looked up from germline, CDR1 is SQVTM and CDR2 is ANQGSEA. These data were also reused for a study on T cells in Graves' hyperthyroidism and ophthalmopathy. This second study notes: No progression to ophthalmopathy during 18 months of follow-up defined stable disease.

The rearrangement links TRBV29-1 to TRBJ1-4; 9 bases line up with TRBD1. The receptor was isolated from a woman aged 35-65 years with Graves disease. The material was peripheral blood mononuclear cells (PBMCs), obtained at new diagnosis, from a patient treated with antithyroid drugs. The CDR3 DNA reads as TGCAGCGTTGCAACAGGGGGCGGCGTTGAAAAACTGTTTTTT. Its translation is CSVATGGGVEKLFF.